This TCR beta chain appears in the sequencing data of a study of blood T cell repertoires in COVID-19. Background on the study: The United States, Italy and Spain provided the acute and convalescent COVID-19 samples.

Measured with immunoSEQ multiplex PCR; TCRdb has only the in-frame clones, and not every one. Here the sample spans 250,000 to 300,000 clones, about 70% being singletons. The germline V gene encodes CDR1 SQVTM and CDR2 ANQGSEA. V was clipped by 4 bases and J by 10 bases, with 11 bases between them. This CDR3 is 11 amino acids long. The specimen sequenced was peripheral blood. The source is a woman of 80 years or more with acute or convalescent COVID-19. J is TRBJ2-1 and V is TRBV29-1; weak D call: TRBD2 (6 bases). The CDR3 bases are TGCAGCGTTGCCGGGAGATCGGAGCAGTTCTTC. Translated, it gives CSVAGRSEQFF.